Listed below are T cell receptor beta chains from one sample, sequenced in a study of control samples from healthy donors and cancer patients. Using immunoSEQ multiplex PCR, the repertoire was profiled, and TCRdb retains in-frame clones only, with some absent. The data hold 120,000 to 150,000 clones, with about 88% observed a single time. Sequenced: blood. The receptors stem from a woman between 25 and 40 years old in good health. Each CDR3 is given with its conserved first and last residue. A D gene is named only where the DNA matches it firmly. Only some rows state a clone size, as once, few, many or a class for expanded clones.

v_call	j_call	clone_size	d_call	cdr3_aa	cdr3_nt
TRBV6-6	TRBJ2-7	-	-	CASSYSAGLPYEQYF	TGTGCCAGCAGTTACAGCGCCGGCCTCCCCTACGAGCAGTACTTC
TRBV28	TRBJ2-3	-	-	CASSFPGTDTQYF	TGTGCCAGCAGTTTTCCGGGCACAGATACGCAGTATTTT
TRBV5-4	TRBJ2-3	-	-	CASSLSTSTDTQYF	TGTGCCAGCAGCTTGTCGACAAGCACAGATACGCAGTATTTT
TRBV12-3/TRBV12-4	TRBJ1-2	-	-	CASSFGVNYGYTF	TGTGCCAGCAGTTTTGGCGTAAACTATGGCTACACCTTC
TRBV2	TRBJ2-4	-	-	CASSINRIQYF	TGTGCCAGCAGCATAAACAGAATACAGTACTTC
TRBV3-1/TRBV3-2	TRBJ2-1	-	-	CASSQGRVAGEQFF	TGTGCCAGCAGCCAAGGGAGGGTGGCTGGTGAGCAGTTCTTC
TRBV5-6	TRBJ1-5	-	-	CASSLAGHLQPQHF	TGTGCCAGCAGCTTGGCGGGACACTTACAGCCCCAGCATTTT
TRBV7-3	TRBJ2-1	-	TRBD2	CASSLGLAGGNEQFF	TGTGCCAGCAGCTTAGGACTAGCGGGAGGGAATGAGCAGTTCTTC
TRBV2	TRBJ2-5	-	TRBD2	CASAGGTSAETQYF	TGTGCCAGCGCCGGGGGGACTAGCGCAGAGACCCAGTACTTC
TRBV6-1	TRBJ1-5	-	TRBD1	CASSDILTGGHQPQHF	TGTGCCAGCAGTGATATCTTGACAGGGGGCCATCAGCCCCAGCATTTT
TRBV10-1	TRBJ2-1	once	-	CARGQPANEQFF	TGCGCCAGAGGTCAGCCCGCCAATGAGCAGTTCTTC
TRBV5-1	TRBJ2-1	-	-	CASTPGPTGGGEQFF	TGCGCCAGCACCCCCGGCCCTACCGGAGGGGGTGAGCAGTTCTTC
TRBV7-3	TRBJ1-2	-	-	CASSLDRLSNYGYTF	TGTGCCAGCAGCTTAGACAGATTATCTAACTATGGCTACACCTTC
TRBV6-5	TRBJ1-2	-	-	CASTYRDGYTF	TGTGCCAGCACCTACAGGGATGGCTACACCTTC
TRBV29-1	TRBJ1-1	-	-	CSVGTGTNTEAFF	TGCAGCGTTGGCACAGGGACGAACACTGAAGCTTTCTTT
TRBV10-2	TRBJ1-2	few	TRBD1	CASSDGGGNGYTF	TGCGCCAGCAGTGACGGAGGGGGCAATGGCTACACCTTC
TRBV7-8	TRBJ2-1	-	TRBD2	CASSLSRTSGTNEQFF	TGTGCCAGCAGCTTATCGCGGACTAGCGGGACAAATGAGCAGTTCTTC
TRBV11-3	TRBJ2-1	-	TRBD2	CASSLTSDEQFF	TGTGCCAGCAGCCTGACTAGCGATGAGCAGTTCTTC
TRBV21-1	TRBJ1-5	-	-	CASSKSAPGGGNQPQHF	TGTGCCAGCAGCAAAAGCGCTCCAGGGGGGGGCAATCAGCCCCAGCATTTT
TRBV21-1	TRBJ1-2	-	-	CASSELRDANYGYTF	TGTGCCAGCAGCGAATTAAGGGACGCCAACTATGGCTACACCTTC
TRBV6-6	TRBJ1-1	-	-	CASSGRGTAEPEAFF	TGTGCCAGCAGTGGTAGAGGGACGGCCGAACCTGAAGCTTTCTTT
TRBV4-2	TRBJ2-2	once	-	CASSQSSWQTNTGELFF	TGTGCCAGCAGCCAAAGTTCGTGGCAGACGAACACCGGGGAGCTGTTTTTT
TRBV6-7	TRBJ1-2	-	-	CARKRDTRPRGYTF	TGTGCCAGGAAAAGGGACACCCGGCCTAGAGGCTACACCTTC
TRBV5-1	TRBJ1-1	few	-	CASSLGQRGDTEAFF	TGCGCCAGCAGCTTGGGACAGAGGGGGGACACTGAAGCTTTCTTT
TRBV4-2	TRBJ2-1	-	TRBD2	CASSQEGTSNNEQFF	TGTGCCAGCAGCCAAGAAGGGACTAGTAACAATGAGCAGTTCTTC
TRBV5-1	TRBJ1-1	-	TRBD1	CASSPLPDRLNTEAFF	TGCGCCAGCAGCCCCCTCCCGGACAGGTTGAACACTGAAGCTTTCTTT
TRBV5-6	TRBJ2-5	-	TRBD2	CASSSAPSGKAFNF	TGTGCCAGCAGCTCAGCCCCTAGCGGGAAGGCCTTCAACTTC
TRBV23-1	TRBJ1-1	once	TRBD1	CASSHRTGDANTEAFF	TGCGCCAGCAGTCACAGGACAGGGGATGCGAACACTGAAGCTTTCTTT
TRBV28	TRBJ2-1	-	TRBD1	CASSWDRDNEQFF	TGTGCCAGCAGTTGGGACAGAGACAATGAGCAGTTCTTC
TRBV15	TRBJ1-5	-	-	CATSRESRDPNQPQHF	TGTGCCACCAGCAGAGAGTCCAGGGACCCCAATCAGCCCCAGCATTTT
TRBV11-2	TRBJ1-3	-	-	CASSLERGNTIYF	TGTGCCAGCAGCTTGGAACGAGGAAACACCATATATTTT
TRBV19	TRBJ1-1	-	-	CASRAQGRNTEAFF	TGTGCCAGTCGGGCTCAGGGTCGGAACACTGAAGCTTTCTTT
TRBV6-4	TRBJ1-5	-	-	CASSAPDSNQPQHF	TGTGCCAGCAGTGCCCCCGATAGCAATCAGCCCCAGCATTTT
TRBV7-9	TRBJ2-7	-	-	CASSSSTSTHEQYF	TGTGCCAGCAGCTCCTCGACTAGTACCCACGAGCAGTACTTC
TRBV10-2	TRBJ2-7	-	-	CASSEGQTRGDEQYF	TGCGCCAGCAGTGAAGGTCAGACTAGAGGTGACGAGCAGTACTTC
TRBV2	TRBJ1-5	-	-	CASSESTRYQPQHF	TGTGCCAGCAGTGAATCGACCCGATATCAGCCCCAGCATTTT
TRBV5-4	TRBJ2-1	-	-	CASSSRGAGQYNEQFF	TGTGCCAGCAGCTCCCGGGGAGCGGGTCAGTACAATGAGCAGTTCTTC
TRBV19	TRBJ2-7	-	-	CASRRAVQSYEQYF	TGTGCCAGCCGCCGGGCGGTTCAATCCTACGAGCAGTACTTC
TRBV25-1	TRBJ2-1	once	-	CASSEYRGYNEQFF	TGTGCCAGCAGTGAATATAGGGGATACAATGAGCAGTTCTTC
TRBV19	TRBJ2-7	-	-	CASSRTDTPLYEQYF	TGTGCCAGTAGTAGGACCGACACCCCCCTCTACGAGCAGTACTTC
TRBV2	TRBJ1-5	-	-	CASSDEGPGQPQHF	TGTGCCAGCAGTGACGAGGGGCCGGGTCAGCCCCAGCATTTT
TRBV7-3	TRBJ1-1	-	-	CASSPSTDWDTEAFF	TGTGCCAGCAGCCCCTCCACAGATTGGGACACTGAAGCTTTCTTT
TRBV3-1/TRBV3-2	TRBJ1-1	-	-	CASSHQTAMNTEAFF	TGTGCCAGCAGCCATCAGACTGCTATGAACACTGAAGCTTTCTTT
TRBV2	TRBJ2-7	once	TRBD1	CAIEGDRGSYEQYF	TGTGCCATAGAGGGGGACAGGGGCTCCTACGAGCAGTACTTC
TRBV19	TRBJ2-2	-	-	CASSMGVPGELFF	TGTGCCAGTAGTATGGGGGTCCCCGGGGAGCTGTTTTTT
TRBV6-5	TRBJ2-7	-	-	CASSSGGVYEQYF	TGTGCCAGCAGTTCAGGCGGCGTCTACGAGCAGTACTTC
TRBV6-5	TRBJ2-7	-	TRBD1	CASSYSGTGSGEQYF	TGTGCCAGCAGTTACTCCGGGACAGGGTCCGGCGAGCAGTACTTC
TRBV5-1	TRBJ1-1	once	-	CASSLVLGATNTEAFF	TGCGCCAGCAGCTTGGTTTTGGGGGCTACAAACACTGAAGCTTTCTTT
TRBV11-2	TRBJ2-3	-	-	CASSLSGTSTDTQYF	TGTGCCAGCAGCTTAAGCGGAACTTCCACAGATACGCAGTATTTT
TRBV30	TRBJ2-3	-	-	CAWSAGLTDTQYF	TGTGCCTGGAGTGCGGGTCTCACAGATACGCAGTATTTT
TRBV12-3/TRBV12-4	TRBJ1-2	-	-	CASSFGLNYGYTF	TGTGCCAGCAGTTTTGGACTGAACTATGGCTACACCTTC
TRBV7-8	TRBJ2-1	few	-	CASSLTGLGNEQFF	TGTGCCAGCAGCTTAACGGGCTTGGGAAATGAGCAGTTCTTC
TRBV27	TRBJ2-3	-	-	CASSYVARSADTQYF	TGTGCCAGCAGTTATGTAGCGAGGAGTGCAGATACGCAGTATTTT
TRBV5-4	TRBJ2-3	-	TRBD1	CASSLAGGLEDTQYF	TGTGCCAGCAGCTTGGCAGGGGGCCTGGAAGATACGCAGTATTTT